The sequence of this TCR beta chain was determined in a study of blood T cell repertoires in COVID-19. Produced via immunoSEQ multiplex PCR; TCRdb's table is partial and in-frame only. The sample lists 75,000 to 100,000 clones; roughly 87% were seen once. Per the germline V gene, CDR1 is SGHAT and CDR2 is FQNNGV. Unmatched junction bases numbered 9, after V lost 5 bases and J lost 10 bases. The length of the CDR3 is 13 residues. The J gene is TRBJ2-3, the V gene TRBV11-2, with TRBD1 matching 7 bases. The clonotype was recovered from a man between 65 and 85 years old with acute or convalescent COVID-19. Sequenced material: peripheral blood. This CDR3 reads CASSPGTVGSQYF. In DNA form, the CDR3 reads TGTGCCAGCAGCCCGGGGACAGTGGGGTCGCAGTATTTT. The full variable domain, with the rest looked up from reference TRBV11-2 and TRBJ2-3, is EAGVAQSPRYKIIEKRQSVAFWCNPISGHATLYWYQQILGQGPKLLIQFQNNGVVDDSQLPKDRFSAERLKGVDSTLKIQPAKLEDSAVYLCASSPGTVGSQYFGPGTRLTVL.